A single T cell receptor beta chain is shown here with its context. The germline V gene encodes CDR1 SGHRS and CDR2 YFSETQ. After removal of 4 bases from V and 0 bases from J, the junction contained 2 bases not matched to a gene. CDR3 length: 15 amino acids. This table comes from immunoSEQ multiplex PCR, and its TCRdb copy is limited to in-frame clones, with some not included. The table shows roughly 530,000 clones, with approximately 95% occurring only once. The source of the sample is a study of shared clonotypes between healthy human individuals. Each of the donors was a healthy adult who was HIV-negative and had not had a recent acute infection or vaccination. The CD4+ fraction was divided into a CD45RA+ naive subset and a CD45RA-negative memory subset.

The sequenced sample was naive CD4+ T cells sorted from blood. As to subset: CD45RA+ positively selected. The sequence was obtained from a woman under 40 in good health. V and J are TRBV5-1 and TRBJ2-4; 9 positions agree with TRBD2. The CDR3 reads CASSPTSGAKNIQYF. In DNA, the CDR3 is TGCGCCAGCAGCCCGACTAGCGGAGCCAAAAACATTCAGTACTTC.